A selection of T cell receptor beta chains follows, all from one sample in a study of cytomegalovirus exposure and HLA in healthy donors. Sequencing was performed with immunoSEQ multiplex PCR; in TCRdb, only in-frame clones are kept and a portion is missing. Among about 170,000 clones listed, about 88% were seen once. The sequenced material came from PBMCs. The receptor set was obtained from a man between 25 and 39 years old in good health and CMV-seropositive. CDR3s include the opening cysteine and the closing phenylalanine or tryptophan. The order of the fields is D gene, V gene, J gene, clone size, CDR3 DNA, CDR3 protein. A D gene is named only where the DNA matches it firmly. Only some rows state a clone size, as once, few, many or a class for expanded clones.

TRBD1	TRBV18	TRBJ2-4	NA	TGTGCCAGCTCACCCCTCAGAATCGCTACAGGGGGCGGGGGAAAAAACATTCAGTACTTC	CASSPLRIATGGGGKNIQYF
TRBD2	TRBV4-1	TRBJ2-1	NA	TGCGCCAGCAGCCCAACTAGCGGGAGCTACAATGAGCAGTTCTTC	CASSPTSGSYNEQFF
TRBD2	TRBV11-2	TRBJ2-1	NA	TGTGCCAGCAGCTTAGAGTGGACTAGAGCCCTCAGTGAGCAGTTCTTC	CASSLEWTRALSEQFF
NA	TRBV7-9	TRBJ1-4	NA	TGTGCCAGCAGCCTGGGGGGGGAAAAACTGTTTTTT	CASSLGGEKLFF
TRBD2	TRBV9	TRBJ2-1	once	TGTGCCAGCAGCGTAGTGACTAGCGCATCGGTGGATGAGCAGTTCTTC	CASSVVTSASVDEQFF
NA	TRBV7-2	TRBJ1-4	NA	TGTGCCAGCAGCTTCGGCGTGAGGGAAAAACTGTTTTTT	CASSFGVREKLFF
NA	TRBV6-6	TRBJ1-4	few	TGTGCCAGCAGTACCCGGACAAATGAAAAACTGTTTTTT	CASSTRTNEKLFF
TRBD2	TRBV27	TRBJ2-3	NA	TGTGCCAGCAAGTTAGGGAGGGAGACAGATACGCAGTATTTT	CASKLGRETDTQYF
TRBD1	TRBV15	TRBJ2-4	NA	TGTGCCACCAGCAGCGCTCAGGGGGCAAACATTCAGTACTTC	CATSSAQGANIQYF
TRBD1	TRBV7-9	TRBJ2-1	once	TGTTCCAGCAGCTTAACAGGGGGTAATGAGCAGTTCTTC	CSSSLTGGNEQFF
NA	TRBV7-3	TRBJ2-1	NA	TGTGCCAGCAAACCAACTACTAGCCACTCCTACAATGAGCAGTTCTTC	CASKPTTSHSYNEQFF
TRBD2	TRBV6-5	TRBJ2-3	NA	TGTGCCAGCAGTTACTCAGGAGCGGGAGCGGTAGATACGCAGTATTTT	CASSYSGAGAVDTQYF
TRBD2	TRBV5-1	TRBJ2-1	NA	TGCGCCAGCAGCTTGAACGCGGGAGGCCCTAATGAGCAGTTCTTC	CASSLNAGGPNEQFF
TRBD1	TRBV6-6	TRBJ1-1	NA	TGTGCCAGCAGTTACCGGACAGGGGCTGAAGCTTTCTTT	CASSYRTGAEAFF
NA	TRBV2	TRBJ2-7	NA	TGTGCCAGCAGTACAGGGTTCAACGAGCAGTACTTC	CASSTGFNEQYF
TRBD2	TRBV4-2	TRBJ2-5	once	TGTGCCAGCAGCCAACTAGCGGGAGGGGAGACCCAGTACTTC	CASSQLAGGETQYF
TRBD2	TRBV7-8	TRBJ2-1	NA	TGTGCCAGCAGGAGGACTAGCGGAATCAACAATGAGCAGTTCTTC	CASRRTSGINNEQFF
NA	TRBV19	TRBJ2-2	NA	TGTGCCAGTAGGACTAGGACCGGGGAGCTGTTTTTT	CASRTRTGELFF
NA	TRBV6-6	TRBJ2-7	NA	TGTGCCAGCAGCCCTTCCTACGAGCAGTACTTC	CASSPSYEQYF
NA	TRBV12-5	TRBJ1-1	NA	TGTGCTAGTGGCCTAGGGGGGAACACTGAAGCTTTCTTT	CASGLGGNTEAFF
NA	TRBV7-6	TRBJ1-2	NA	TGTGCCAGCAGCTTATCCCCGGACTTCGGCTACACCTTC	CASSLSPDFGYTF
NA	TRBV5-6	TRBJ1-2	NA	TGTGCCAGCACTCAGGGTGTAGATGGCTACACCTTC	CASTQGVDGYTF
NA	TRBV5-1	TRBJ2-1	NA	TGCGCCAGCAGCTTGGGGGGGCAACCGTCCTACAATGAGCAGTTCTTC	CASSLGGQPSYNEQFF
NA	TRBV27	TRBJ2-1	NA	TGTGCCAGCAGTGGTACCGGGAGCTCCTACAATGAGCAGTTCTTC	CASSGTGSSYNEQFF
NA	TRBV28	TRBJ1-2	NA	TGTGCCAGCAGTTTTTTTACCGGGTTAACATATGGCTACACCTTC	CASSFFTGLTYGYTF
TRBD1	TRBV11-3	TRBJ1-4	NA	TGTGCCAGCAGCTTAGATTCCGGGACAGGGAATGAAAAACTGTTTTTT	CASSLDSGTGNEKLFF
TRBD2	TRBV11-3	TRBJ2-5	NA	TGTGCCAGCACCCCGGGACTAGCGGGAGGGGGGGAGACCCAGTACTTC	CASTPGLAGGGETQYF
TRBD2	TRBV5-4	TRBJ2-5	NA	TGTGCCAGCGGTGAGGACCTAGCGGTCCCCCCACATCGAGACTTC	CASGEDLAVPPHRDF
NA	TRBV18	TRBJ2-3	NA	TGTGCCAGCTCACCAAGGACAGCGACAGATACGCAGTATTTT	CASSPRTATDTQYF
NA	TRBV19	TRBJ1-1	NA	TGTGCCAGTATGAGGGCGGCTATGAACACTGAAGCTTTCTTT	CASMRAAMNTEAFF
NA	TRBV29-1	TRBJ1-4	NA	TGCAGCGTTGAGGGAGAGGCTGAAAAACTGTTTTTT	CSVEGEAEKLFF
NA	TRBV5-6	TRBJ1-1	NA	TGTGCCAGCAGCTTTTTCTACCGCGTTGAAGCTTTCTTT	CASSFFYRVEAFF
NA	TRBV29-1	TRBJ2-1	NA	TGCAGCGCAAGCCCTCGGGAACGCGGGACCAATGAGCAGTTCTTC	CSASPRERGTNEQFF
NA	TRBV4-1	TRBJ2-2	NA	TGCGCCAGCAGCCAAGGAAGAGGGTCCATCGGGGAGCTGTTTTTT	CASSQGRGSIGELFF
NA	TRBV11-2	TRBJ1-1	few	TGTGCCAGCAGCTTAGTCGGGAACACTGAAGCTTTCTTT	CASSLVGNTEAFF
TRBD1	TRBV7-9	TRBJ2-1	few	TGTGCCAGCAGCTGGACAGGGCGCTACAATGAGCAGTTCTTC	CASSWTGRYNEQFF